The 8 T cell receptor beta chains presented below share a single source sample, sequenced in a study of T cell responses to AZD1222 COVID-19 vaccine. Clones were read by immunoSEQ multiplex PCR, and TCRdb kept only the in-frame ones, dropping some. The table lists approximately 100,000 clones, 70% to 90% of them singletons. The specimen was peripheral blood, collected 28 days after the second AZD1222 dose. All receptors come from an adult who received the AZD1222 COVID-19 vaccine.

The chain combines TRBV7-2 with TRBJ1-1; D not certain. V shed 2 bases and J shed 1 base, with 8 bases lying between them. CDR3 length equals 14 residues. Germline V gene lookup returns CDR1 SGHTA and CDR2 FQGNSA. The CDR3 loop reads CASSLRRANTEAFF. CDR3 nucleotide sequence: TGTGCCAGCAGCTTACGGCGGGCGAACACTGAAGCTTTCTTT.

The gene calls are TRBV18 and TRBJ2-1; 8 nucleotides align to TRBD1. This CDR3 is built from 13 residues. Germline V gene lookup returns CDR1 KGHSH and CDR2 LQKENI. V dropped 3 bases and J dropped 12; count of bases not matched to a gene: 7. The CDR3, as DNA: TGTGCCAGCTCACCCTCAGGGGGCCAGGTGCAGTTCTTC. Translated: CASSPSGGQVQFF.

The J gene is TRBJ2-2, the V gene TRBV4-1; D is undetermined. Germline V lookup: CDR1 MGHRA, CDR2 YSYEKL. The CDR3 contains 14 residues. Between the trimmed V and J ends, which lost 0 bases and 1 base, there was a span of 3 bases. The CDR3 spells CASSQDENTGELFF. The CDR3 DNA follows: TGCGCCAGCAGCCAAGATGAGAACACCGGGGAGCTGTTTTTT.

The rearrangement links TRBV7-8 to TRBJ2-3; D may correspond to TRBD1 or TRBD2 (6 bases each). The CDR3 has 14 amino acids. Trimming pared 1 base from V and 4 bases from J, leaving 9 bases between. Germline CDR1 SGHVS, CDR2 FQNEAQ. The CDR3 coding sequence is TGTGCCAGCAGCTTAGACGGGGGCGCAGATACGCAGTATTTT. The encoded protein is CASSLDGGADTQYF.

This rearrangement joins TRBV5-1 to TRBJ2-1, with D possibly matching TRBD1 (6 bases). The V end lost 0 bases, the J end lost 3 bases, and 10 bases lay between the germline ends. The CDR3 runs to 15 residues. Germline V gene lookup returns CDR1 SGHRS and CDR2 YFSETQ. In DNA, the CDR3 is TGCGCCAGCAGCTTGGATGGACAGAACTACAATGAGCAGTTCTTC. This translates into CASSLDGQNYNEQFF.

V usage is TRBV6-2 or TRBV6-3 and J usage is TRBJ2-7, with D perhaps TRBD1 (5 bases). From germline, CDR1 is MNHEY and CDR2 SVGEGT. This CDR3 is built from 14 residues. The V and J ends lost 0 bases and 2 bases respectively, with 8 bases between them. CDR3 in DNA: TGTGCCAGCAGTTACTCTACAGGAACCTACGAGCAGTACTTC. Protein: CASSYSTGTYEQYF.

The chain uses TRBV28 and TRBJ1-6; weak D call: TRBD1 (6 bases). The ends were cut back, 6 bases at V and 8 bases at J, with 11 bases in the middle. The CDR3 runs to 13 residues. Germline lookup yields CDR1 MDHEN and CDR2 SYDVKM. CDR3 nucleotides: TGTGCCAGCAGGAACTACAGGGATTCACCCCTCCACTTT. Amino acids: CASRNYRDSPLHF.

The chain carries TRBV2 and TRBJ2-5, with D unclear. The CDR3 is made up of 14 amino acids. Trimming shortened V by 3 bases and J by 7 bases, and 15 bases separated the two germline ends. Germline lookup yields CDR1 SNHLY and CDR2 FYNNEI. The DNA of the CDR3 is TGTGCCAGCAGTGAGGGTGAGCAGTACGGGACCCAGTACTTC. It translates to CASSEGEQYGTQYF. Full variable domain (outside the CDR3, taken from reference TRBV2 and TRBJ2-5): EPEVTQTPSHQVTQMGQEVILRCVPISNHLYFYWYRQILGQKVEFLVSFYNNEISEKSEIFDDQFSVERPDGSNFTLKIRSTKLEDSAMYFCASSEGEQYGTQYFGPGTRLLVL.